The 22 T cell receptor beta chains presented below share a single source sample, sequenced in a study of T cells in Graves' hyperthyroidism and ophthalmopathy (dated by TCRdb to about 2019). Library preparation was by multiplex PCR. These reads were obtained on an Illumina HiSeq 2000. TCR beta CDR3 regions were amplified from RNA transcripts. For the first round of RT-PCR on the TCR CDR3, the HTBI primer set was used together with the Qiagen OneStep RT-PCR kit. TCRdb took the public reads, trimmed them with fastp at Q25, ran MiXCR for clone calling and kept in-frame beta chains. Each CDR3 protein gets just one entry, which takes the most common genes and DNA from the rows behind it. In this sample the table shows about 110,000 distinct CDR3 sequences, roughly 15% of which occur a single time. Of the sample, 40% to 50% is held by the ten largest clones. Sequenced material: blood. The source is a woman between 50 and 59 years old with Graves' hyperthyroidism.

Many counts were recorded for this clonotype. This rearrangement joins TRBV28 to TRBJ2-7, with 8 positions matching TRBD1. The CDR3 loop spans 13 amino acids. Germline CDR1 and CDR2: MDHEN and SYDVKM. After removal of 9 bases from V and 4 bases from J, the junction contained 8 bases not matched to a gene. In nucleotides, the CDR3 is TGTGCCAGTTCGGGACAGGATTTTTACGAGCAGTACTTC. This codes for CASSGQDFYEQYF. Looking up the rest from reference TRBV28 and TRBJ2-7 gives the full variable domain: DVKVTQSSRYLVKRTGEKVFLECVQDMDHENMFWYRQDPGLGLRLIYFSYDVKMKEKGDIPEGYSVSREKKERFSLILESASTNQTSMYLCASSGQDFYEQYFGPGTRLTVT.

The table lists this clonotype with many counts. The genes are TRBV6-1 and TRBJ1-5; D is perhaps TRBD1 (5 bases). V gave up 5 bases and J gave up 5 bases, with 16 bases separating them. This CDR3 has 15 amino acids. Germline loops: CDR1 MNHNS, CDR2 SASEGT. The CDR3 region is CASSSGTVNHQPQHF. The CDR3 nucleotides are TGTGCCAGCAGTTCCGGGACTGTGAACCATCAGCCCCAGCATTTT.

This clonotype was observed a few times. V usage is TRBV5-1 and J usage is TRBJ2-1, with D perhaps TRBD1 or TRBD2 (6 bases each). Germline-derived CDR1 and CDR2 are SGHRS and YFSETQ. Trimming left V 3 bases short and J 8 bases short, with 15 bases between. The CDR3 length is 14 residues. CDR3 protein: CASSSQPRGDEQFF. In nucleotides, the CDR3 is TGCGCCAGCAGCTCACAGCCGAGGGGGGATGAGCAGTTCTTC.

The table lists this clonotype with many counts. This chain joins TRBV27 and TRBJ2-7; D is unresolved. V was trimmed by 5 bases and J by 6 bases, leaving 14 bases between them. CDR1 and CDR2 from the germline V gene are MNHEY and SMNVEV (reference sequence). This CDR3 has 13 amino acids. CDR3 protein: CASSPRTAFEQYF. In DNA form, the CDR3 reads TGTGCCAGCAGTCCCCGTACAGCGTTCGAGCAGTACTTC.

This clonotype has ten or more counts. The chain combines TRBV20-1 with TRBJ2-7; D possibly matches TRBD1 or TRBD2 (5 bases each). Germline V gives CDR1 DFQATT, CDR2 SNEGSKA (reference sequence). The CDR3 is 14 residues long. Trimming removed 0 bases at V and 2 bases at J, with 11 bases between. The CDR3 reads CSARDMRDPYEQYF. CDR3 DNA: TGCAGTGCTAGAGATATGAGGGACCCCTACGAGCAGTACTTC.

This clonotype was observed at least ten times. This sequence joins TRBV24-1 and TRBJ2-2; TRBD1 agrees at 8 bases. With 3 bases clipped from V and 6 bases from J, the junction kept 5 bases outside the gene matches. The germline gives CDR1 KGHDR, CDR2 SFDVKD. The CDR3 is 15 residues long. This chain's CDR3 is CATSDLGQGPGELFF. The CDR3 DNA follows: TGTGCCACCAGTGATCTCGGACAGGGCCCCGGGGAGCTGTTTTTT.

This clonotype was found many times. J is TRBJ1-1 and V is TRBV29-1; D gene uncertain. Trimming stripped 4 bases from V and 1 base from J, with 13 bases between. The CDR3 has 14 residues. Germline V gene data show CDR1 as SQVTM and CDR2 as ANQGSEA. The CDR3 DNA sequence: TGCAGCGTTGTCGGACGGACCCCGAACACTGAAGCTTTCTTT. The encoded protein is CSVVGRTPNTEAFF. The full variable domain, rest sourced from reference TRBV29-1 and TRBJ1-1, is SAVISQKPSRDICQRGTSLTIQCQVDSQVTMMFWYRQQPGQSLTLIATANQGSEATYESGFVIDKFPISRPNLTFSTLTVSNMSPEDSSIYLCSVVGRTPNTEAFFGQGTRLTVV.

This clonotype was counted many times. V gene TRBV11-2 combines with J gene TRBJ2-1, with a tentative D call TRBD2 (6 bases). The CDR3 spans 13 residues. Germline CDR1 is SGHAT and CDR2 is FQNNGV. The ends were cut back, 5 bases at V and 7 bases at J, with 12 bases in the middle. CDR3 bases: TGTGCCAGCAGCAACCTAGCGACGAATGAGCAGTTCTTC. Translating gives CASSNLATNEQFF.

In this sample, this clonotype turned up many times. The chain recombines TRBV19 with TRBJ1-5, with D unresolved. CDR3 size: 12 residues. The germline V and J ends were trimmed by 5 bases and 7 bases, with 9 bases remaining between them. Germline lookup yields CDR1 LNHDA and CDR2 SQIVND (reference sequence). DNA for the CDR3: TGTGCCAGTAGTCCGAGTGAACAGCCCCAGCATTTT. Amino acids: CASSPSEQPQHF.

This clonotype was observed at least ten times. V usage is TRBV2 and J usage is TRBJ2-4; D is ambiguous. Trimming left V 5 bases short and J 7 bases short, with 3 bases between. Germline CDR1 reads SNHLY; CDR2 reads FYNNEI. The CDR3 runs 10 residues. This CDR3 reads CASSRNIQYF. CDR3 coding DNA: TGTGCCAGCAGTCGGAACATTCAGTACTTC.

In this sample, this clonotype turned up many times. This chain's CDR3 is CSARDLQRGARTDTQYF. CDR3 in DNA: TGCAGTGCTAGAGACCTCCAGAGGGGGGCGAGGACAGATACGCAGTATTTT. The chain is built from TRBV20-1 and TRBJ2-3; D could derive from TRBD1 or TRBD2 (6 bases each). Germline V gives CDR1 DFQATT, CDR2 SNEGSKA (reference sequence). Trimming took off 0 bases at V and 3 bases at J, with 19 bases between the two ends. There are 17 residues in the CDR3.

This clonotype has at least ten counts. V gene TRBV6-5 combines with J gene TRBJ2-5, with D tentatively TRBD2 (7 bases). V lost 2 bases and J 4 bases, leaving 20 bases between the germline ends. Germline V gives CDR1 MNHEY, CDR2 SVGAGI. The CDR3 extends over 17 amino acids. CDR3 loop: CASSYPGGGTIGETQYF. The CDR3 DNA sequence: TGTGCCAGCAGTTACCCGGGGGGCGGGACCATCGGAGAGACCCAGTACTTC.

This clonotype was seen repeatedly, ten times or more. The V call is TRBV18, the J call TRBJ1-3; no firm D call. From germline, CDR1 is KGHSH and CDR2 LQKENI. There are 14 residues in the CDR3. The V gene lost 2 bases and the J gene lost 13 bases, with 18 bases spanning the gap. This CDR3 is CASSPNSLPSKIYF. The DNA for the CDR3 is TGTGCCAGCTCACCAAACTCTCTTCCCTCGAAGATATATTTT.

In this sample, this clonotype turned up many times. The gene calls are TRBV29-1 and TRBJ1-1; 7 nucleotides line up with TRBD1. The CDR3 contains 12 residues. V shed 7 bases and J 6 bases; nucleotides not matched to a gene: 8. Germline V CDR1 and CDR2: SQVTM, ANQGSEA. CDR3 bases: TGCAGCGCCCTTGGACAGGACCCTGAAGCTTTCTTT. Encoded protein: CSALGQDPEAFF.

This clonotype showed up many times. V is TRBV6-1 and J is TRBJ1-1, with a weak D call TRBD1 (5 bases). Germline CDR1 and CDR2: MNHNS and SASEGT. The CDR3 is 16 residues long. V was cut by 5 bases and J by 1 base, with 17 bases left in between. The CDR3 region is CASSTFPRVRNTEAFF. The CDR3 DNA is TGTGCCAGCAGTACATTCCCCAGGGTGAGGAACACTGAAGCTTTCTTT.

CDR3 in DNA: TGTGCCAGCAGCTTGTCGGGAGGGGTGGTTGAGACCCAGTACTTC. Its protein is CASSLSGGVVETQYF. The gene calls are TRBV11-2 and TRBJ2-5; 8 positions agree with TRBD2. The CDR3 contains 15 residues. CDR1 and CDR2 from the germline V gene are SGHAT and FQNNGV. After removal of 3 bases from V and 5 bases from J, the junction contained 8 bases not matched to a gene.

This clonotype was seen repeatedly, ten times or more. This chain links TRBV12-3 or TRBV12-4 with TRBJ2-6, with D perhaps TRBD1 (6 bases). This CDR3 spans 18 amino acids. Between the trimmed V and J ends, which lost 5 bases and 6 bases, there was a span of 23 bases. DNA for the CDR3: TGTGCCAGCAGTACGCCCCCGGGACACCAAGGAAAGGCCAACGTCCTGACTTTC. This sequence encodes CASSTPPGHQGKANVLTF.

This clonotype was found many times. This chain uses TRBV10-3 with TRBJ2-2, with 8 positions matching TRBD1. The trim removed 6 bases at V and 1 base at J, leaving 4 bases unmatched. The germline CDR1 and CDR2 sequences are ENHRY and SYGVKD. The CDR3 length is 15 residues. DNA of the CDR3: TGTGCCATCAGCCCGGACAGGGAGAACACCGGGGAGCTGTTTTTT. This encodes CAISPDRENTGELFF.

The V and J genes are TRBV18 and TRBJ1-1, with TRBD1 matching 7 bases. J gave up 3 bases and V 3 bases, and 7 bases lay outside the gene matches. CDR3 length: 15 amino acids. Germline CDR1 is KGHSH and CDR2 is LQKENI. CDR3 sequence: CASSPAGTVDTEAFF. The CDR3 bases are TGTGCCAGCTCACCGGCAGGGACAGTAGACACTGAAGCTTTCTTT.

This clonotype was seen a single time. It may be a read error: a sequence one base away is much more abundant. The CDR3 protein is CSVESTTYNEQYF. Written as DNA, the CDR3 is TGCAGCGTTGAGTCGACTACCTACAATGAGCAGTACTTC. V is TRBV29-1 and J is TRBJ2-1; tentatively, D is TRBD2 (5 bases). The DNA matches TRBJ2-7 better at its end, which makes the J call doubtful. Germline V gives CDR1 SQVTM, CDR2 ANQGSEA. This CDR3 has 13 amino acids.

This clonotype was observed at least ten times. The V call is TRBV19, the J call TRBJ2-1; 8 nucleotides align to TRBD2. Looked up from germline, CDR1 is LNHDA and CDR2 is SQIVND (reference sequence). The CDR3 is 15 residues long. V lost 3 bases, J lost 1 base, and 2 bases stayed unmatched. In nucleotides, the CDR3 is TGTGCCAGTAGTATGGCGGGAGGTTCCTACAATGAGCAGTTCTTC. Translated, it gives CASSMAGGSYNEQFF.

The V call is TRBV28, the J call TRBJ2-3; tentative D call: TRBD2 (5 bases). The CDR3 spans 15 residues. Germline CDR1 is MDHEN and CDR2 is SYDVKM. The germline V and J ends were trimmed by 9 bases and 2 bases, with 18 bases remaining between them. The CDR3 sequence is CARPSGGLLTDTQYF. DNA of the CDR3: TGTGCCAGGCCATCAGGCGGGCTGCTCACAGATACGCAGTATTTT.